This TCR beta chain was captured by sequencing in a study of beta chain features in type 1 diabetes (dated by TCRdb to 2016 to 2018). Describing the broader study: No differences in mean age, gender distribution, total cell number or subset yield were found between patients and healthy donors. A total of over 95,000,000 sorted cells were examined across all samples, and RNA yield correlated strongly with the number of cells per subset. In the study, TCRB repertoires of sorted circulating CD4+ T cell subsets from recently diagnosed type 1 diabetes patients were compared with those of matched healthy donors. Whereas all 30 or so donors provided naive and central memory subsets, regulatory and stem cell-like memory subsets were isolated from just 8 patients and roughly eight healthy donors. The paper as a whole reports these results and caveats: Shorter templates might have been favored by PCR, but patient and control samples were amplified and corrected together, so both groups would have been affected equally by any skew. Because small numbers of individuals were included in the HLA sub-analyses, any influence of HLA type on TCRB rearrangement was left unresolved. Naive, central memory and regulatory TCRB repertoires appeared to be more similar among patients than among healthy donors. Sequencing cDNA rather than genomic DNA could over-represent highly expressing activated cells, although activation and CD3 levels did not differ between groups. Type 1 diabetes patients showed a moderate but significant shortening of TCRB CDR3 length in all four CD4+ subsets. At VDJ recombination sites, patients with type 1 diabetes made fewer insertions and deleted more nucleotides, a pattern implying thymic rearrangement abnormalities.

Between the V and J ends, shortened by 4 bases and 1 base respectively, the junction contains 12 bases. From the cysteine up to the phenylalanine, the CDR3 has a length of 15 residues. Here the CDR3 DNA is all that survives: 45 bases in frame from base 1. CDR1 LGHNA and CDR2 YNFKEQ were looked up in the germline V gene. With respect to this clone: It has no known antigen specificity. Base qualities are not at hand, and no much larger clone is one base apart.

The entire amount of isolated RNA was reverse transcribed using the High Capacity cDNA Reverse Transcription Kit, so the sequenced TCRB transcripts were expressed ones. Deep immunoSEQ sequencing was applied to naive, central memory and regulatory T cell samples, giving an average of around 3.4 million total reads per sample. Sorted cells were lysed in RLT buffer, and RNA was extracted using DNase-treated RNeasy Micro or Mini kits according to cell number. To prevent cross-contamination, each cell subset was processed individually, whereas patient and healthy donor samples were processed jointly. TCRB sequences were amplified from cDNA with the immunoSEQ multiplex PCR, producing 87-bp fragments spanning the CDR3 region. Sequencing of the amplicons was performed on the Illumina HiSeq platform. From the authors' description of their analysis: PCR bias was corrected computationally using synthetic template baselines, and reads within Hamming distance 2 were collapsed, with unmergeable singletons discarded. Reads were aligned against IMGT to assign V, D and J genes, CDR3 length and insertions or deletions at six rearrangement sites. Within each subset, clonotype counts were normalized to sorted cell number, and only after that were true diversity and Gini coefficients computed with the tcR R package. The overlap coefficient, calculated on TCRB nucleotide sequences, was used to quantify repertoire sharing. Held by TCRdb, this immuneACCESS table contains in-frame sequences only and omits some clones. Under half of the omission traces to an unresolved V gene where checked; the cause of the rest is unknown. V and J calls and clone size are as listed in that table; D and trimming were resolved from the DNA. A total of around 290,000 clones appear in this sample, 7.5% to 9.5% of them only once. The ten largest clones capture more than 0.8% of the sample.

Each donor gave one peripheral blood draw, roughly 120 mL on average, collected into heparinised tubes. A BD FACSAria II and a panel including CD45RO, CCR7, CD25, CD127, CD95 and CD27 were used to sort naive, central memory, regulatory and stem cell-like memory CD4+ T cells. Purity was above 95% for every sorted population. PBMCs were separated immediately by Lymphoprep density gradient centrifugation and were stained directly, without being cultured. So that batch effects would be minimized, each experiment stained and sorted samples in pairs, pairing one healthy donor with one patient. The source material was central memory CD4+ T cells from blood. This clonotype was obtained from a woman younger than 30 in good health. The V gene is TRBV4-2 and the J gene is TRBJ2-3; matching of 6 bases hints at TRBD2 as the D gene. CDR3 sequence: CASSRASGGTDTQYF. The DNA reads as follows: TGTGCCAGCAGCCGGGCGTCGGGGGGCACAGATACGCAGTATTTT.